This T cell receptor beta chain was obtained from a study of CD8+ T cells in alopecia areata. Across the study: Tofacitinib ran 6 to 18 months, followed by 6 months off drug. The study's findings and limits: Scalp lesions, especially in alopecia totalis/universalis, had higher clonality than normal scalp.

This clone has just a few counts. Its antigen is unknown. The CDR3 length is 18 residues. Germline assignment: CDR1 SNHLY and CDR2 FYNNEI. V lost 2 bases to trimming and J lost 5 bases; unmatched junction nucleotides: 15. Isolated RNA was reverse transcribed into cDNA used as the sequencing template. The assay was immunoSEQ multiplex PCR, and TCRdb's table has in-frame clones only and misses some. The sample yields 170,000 or so clones, 63% seen once. Patients with alopecia areata provided lesional scalp punch biopsies as well as peripheral blood. The chain is built from TRBV2 and TRBJ2-5; 9 bases fit TRBD1. The clonotype comes from a human donor with alopecia areata. Source: CD4+ T cells sorted from blood, taken at week 0. CDR3 DNA sequence: TGTGCCAGCAGTGAATCCGCCGTGGGGACAGGGAGTAGGGAGACCCAGTACTTC. It codes for CASSESAVGTGSRETQYF.